This entry lists 19 T cell receptor beta chains sequenced from one sample in a study of shared clonotypes between healthy human individuals. Produced via immunoSEQ multiplex PCR; TCRdb's table is partial and in-frame only. The sample lists millions of clones, approximately 94% seen once, with more than 0.12% in the top ten. The sample was naive CD4+ T cells sorted from blood. Subset given: CD45RA+ positively selected. These receptors were collected from a man between 18 and 35 years old in good health.

In its sample, this clone was seen a few times. The same CDR3 also results from other DNA sequences found in this sample. V gene TRBV20-1 combines with J gene TRBJ1-4, with D unresolved. CDR3 size: 11 residues. Looked up from germline, CDR1 is DFQATT and CDR2 is SNEGSKA (reference sequence). V shed 3 bases and J shed 6 bases, with 5 bases lying between them. The CDR3 protein is CSARRDEKLFF. The CDR3 DNA reads TGCAGTGCTAGGAGGGATGAAAAACTGTTTTTT.

The chain links TRBV10-3 to TRBJ1-2; no clear D gene. This CDR3 spans 13 amino acids. The germline CDR1 and CDR2 sequences are ENHRY and SYGVKD. The V gene lost 2 bases and the J gene lost 4 bases, with 8 bases spanning the gap. The CDR3 DNA follows: TGTGCCATCAGTGAGGTAGGGTCCTATGGCTACACCTTC. Translation: CAISEVGSYGYTF.

The V gene is TRBV15, the J gene TRBJ2-7; maybe TRBD1 (6 bases). This CDR3 comprises 17 residues. With 1 base removed from V and 3 bases from J, the gap between germline ends came to 19 bases. CDR1 and CDR2 (germline): LNHNV, YYDKDF (reference sequence). CDR3 in DNA: TGTGCCACCAGCAGAGGGGGGCTGGGGGATAAAGGCTACGAGCAGTACTTC. This encodes CATSRGGLGDKGYEQYF.

With regard to this clone: In the same sample, other DNA sequences code for this CDR3. The rearrangement links TRBV5-1 to TRBJ2-7; D gene unclear. With 0 bases removed from V and 2 bases from J, the gap between germline ends came to 9 bases. Germline V gene data show CDR1 as SGHRS and CDR2 as YFSETQ. There are 14 residues in the CDR3. The CDR3: CASSLDPQPYEQYF. The CDR3 DNA reads as TGCGCCAGCAGCTTGGATCCCCAGCCCTACGAGCAGTACTTC.

The rearrangement joins TRBV9 to TRBJ2-7; D might be TRBD1 or TRBD2, each matching 5 bases. The CDR3 consists of 15 residues. The germline V gene encodes CDR1 SGDLS and CDR2 YYNGEE. The germline V and J ends were trimmed by 0 bases and 2 bases, with 12 bases remaining between them. The DNA of the CDR3 is TGTGCCAGCAGCGTAGCTCCGGGGCCGACCTACGAGCAGTACTTC. As protein: CASSVAPGPTYEQYF.

The chain is built from TRBV6-1 and TRBJ2-2; D is perhaps TRBD1 (5 bases). CDR3 size: 16 residues. Per the germline V gene, CDR1 is MNHNS and CDR2 is SASEGT. The germline V and J ends were trimmed by 1 base and 3 bases, with 12 bases remaining between them. The CDR3 coding sequence is TGTGCCAGCAGTGAAGAGTGGACACTCTACACCGGGGAGCTGTTTTTT. The encoded protein is CASSEEWTLYTGELFF.

The chain joins TRBV19 to TRBJ1-6; 8 nucleotides line up with TRBD1. CDR1 LNHDA and CDR2 SQIVND come from the germline V gene (reference sequence). This CDR3 is built from 16 residues. V was pared by 4 bases and J by 8 bases, with 10 bases of the junction left unmatched. This CDR3 is CASSTINRGYDSPLHF. The CDR3 coding sequence is TGTGCCAGTAGTACCATCAACAGGGGGTATGATTCACCCCTCCACTTT.

This clone was seen a single time. The same CDR3 also results from other DNA sequences found in this sample. The chain is built from TRBV5-1 and TRBJ2-5; D is unresolved. This CDR3 is 13 amino acids long. V was cut by 4 bases and J by 5 bases, with 12 bases left in between. Germline CDR1 and CDR2: SGHRS and YFSETQ. The CDR3 is CASSTGIAETQYF. The CDR3 DNA sequence: TGCGCCAGCAGCACTGGGATTGCTGAGACCCAGTACTTC. Full variable domain (remainder filled in from reference TRBV5-1 and TRBJ2-5): KAGVTQTPRYLIKTRGQQVTLSCSPISGHRSVSWYQQTPGQGLQFLFEYFSETQRNKGNFPGRFSGRQFSNSRSEMNVSTLELGDSALYLCASSTGIAETQYFGPGTRLLVL.

V usage is TRBV9 and J usage is TRBJ2-7; possible D gene TRBD2, 6 bases. This CDR3 is 16 amino acids long. V lost 0 bases and J lost 3, with 16 bases in between. In germline, CDR1 is SGDLS, CDR2 YYNGEE. CDR3 DNA: TGTGCCAGCAGCGTAGCTGGGGCGGGAACAAACTACGAGCAGTACTTC. Protein sequence: CASSVAGAGTNYEQYF.

The chain carries TRBV7-9 and TRBJ2-1, with 8 bases fitting TRBD1. V gave up 4 bases and J gave up 5 bases; unmatched junction bases: 10. CDR1 is SEHNR, CDR2 FQNEAQ, per germline (reference sequence). The CDR3 is 16 residues long. The CDR3 region has the DNA TGTGCCAGCAGCTCCATGCCCCAGGGGGCAGACAATGAGCAGTTCTTC. It yields the protein CASSSMPQGADNEQFF.

This sequence joins TRBV19 and TRBJ1-4; D gene uncertain. V was trimmed by 4 bases and J by 3 bases, leaving 12 bases between them. The CDR3 totals 15 residues. Germline values: CDR1 LNHDA, CDR2 SQIVND (reference sequence). The CDR3 region is CASSRGPTPNEKLFF. CDR3 DNA sequence: TGTGCCAGTAGTAGAGGACCGACTCCTAATGAAAAACTGTTTTTT.

The chain has TRBV29-1 and TRBJ2-3; 15 bases align to TRBD2. V shed 5 bases and J 3 bases; nucleotides not matched to a gene: 3. Per germline, CDR1 SQVTM and CDR2 ANQGSEA. The CDR3 has 15 residues. The CDR3 spells CSVLGLAGGTDTQYF. For the CDR3, the DNA is TGCAGCGTTTTGGGACTAGCGGGGGGAACAGATACGCAGTATTTT.

This clone is a singleton in its sample. The chain carries TRBV10-2 and TRBJ1-4; TRBD1 aligns across 9 bases. The V gene end was trimmed by 3 bases and the J gene end by 8 bases; junction bases not matched to a gene: 10. The length of the CDR3 is 16 residues. CDR1 is WSHSY, CDR2 SAAADI, per germline. The CDR3 nucleotides are TGCGCCAGCAGTGACCCGTTAGGACAGGGGAAAGAAAAACTGTTTTTT. Protein product: CASSDPLGQGKEKLFF.

V is TRBV7-2 and J is TRBJ1-5; D gene unclear. CDR3 length: 15 residues. Trimming shortened V by 1 base and J by 3 bases, and 10 bases separated the two germline ends. Germline V gives CDR1 SGHTA, CDR2 FQGNSA. In DNA, the CDR3 is TGTGCCAGCAGCTTAGGGCCTATCCTCAATCAGCCCCAGCATTTT. Translated: CASSLGPILNQPQHF. The whole variable domain, filled in from reference TRBV7-2 and TRBJ1-5, reads GAGVSQSPSNKVTEKGKDVELRCDPISGHTALYWYRQSLGQGLEFLIYFQGNSAPDKSGLPSDRFSAERTGGSVSTLTIQRTQQEDSAVYLCASSLGPILNQPQHFGDGTRLSIL.

The chain recombines TRBV5-1 with TRBJ1-6; a weak D match, TRBD1 (5 bases). Germline V gene data show CDR1 as SGHRS and CDR2 as YFSETQ. V was pared by 6 bases and J by 5 bases, with 21 bases between. The CDR3 extends over 17 amino acids. CDR3 region: CASTRTGSGANNSPLHF. In DNA, the CDR3 is TGCGCCAGCACCAGAACCGGGTCCGGGGCTAATAATTCACCCCTCCACTTT.

J is TRBJ1-2 and V is TRBV5-1, with TRBD1 as a possible D gene (6 bases). The CDR3 has 14 residues. Germline V lookup: CDR1 SGHRS, CDR2 YFSETQ. V gave up 1 base and J gave up 9 bases, with 16 bases separating them. This CDR3 is CASSLPQGTTSYTF. The DNA of the CDR3 is TGCGCCAGCAGCTTGCCACAGGGCACTACCAGCTACACCTTC. The entire variable domain, with the rest obtained from reference TRBV5-1 and TRBJ1-2, is as follows: KAGVTQTPRYLIKTRGQQVTLSCSPISGHRSVSWYQQTPGQGLQFLFEYFSETQRNKGNFPGRFSGRQFSNSRSEMNVSTLELGDSALYLCASSLPQGTTSYTFGSGTRLTVV.

The chain combines TRBV4-1 with TRBJ2-1; 16 bases fit TRBD2. Germline V gene lookup returns CDR1 MGHRA and CDR2 YSYEKL. This CDR3 contains 16 residues. V dropped 5 bases and J dropped 7; count of bases not matched to a gene: 5. CDR3 protein: CASSKGLAGGQNEQFF. DNA of the CDR3: TGCGCCAGCAGCAAGGGACTAGCGGGGGGGCAGAATGAGCAGTTCTTC.

This chain links TRBV23-1 with TRBJ2-2; TRBD1 aligns across 7 bases. TRBV23-1 is an ORF, with its function uncertain. With V trimmed by 2 bases and J by 5 bases, 2 bases remained unmatched. The CDR3 consists of 14 residues. The CDR3 region has the DNA TGCGCCAGCAGTCAACCACAGGGGACCGGGGAGCTGTTTTTT. It is translated as CASSQPQGTGELFF.

The genes are TRBV7-2 and TRBJ2-1; D unclear. There are 15 residues in the CDR3. The V end was cut by 1 base, the J end by 6 bases, with 13 bases between. Germline CDR1 reads SGHTA; CDR2 reads FQGNSA. CDR3 in amino acids: CASSLEFNRVNEQFF. CDR3 coding DNA: TGTGCCAGCAGCTTAGAATTCAACAGAGTCAATGAGCAGTTCTTC.